This T cell receptor beta chain was found in a study of T cell responses to AZD1222 COVID-19 vaccine. Findings and limits, study-wide: Females made up more of the donors, who were largely white British, and clonal diversity may have come out too low.

Assay used: immunoSEQ multiplex PCR; TCRdb lists only in-frame clones, some missing. The repertoire holds some 120,000 clones, with 90% to 95% as singletons. As to this clone: Its specificity is unknown.

Germline V gives CDR1 SGHAT, CDR2 FQDESV (reference sequence). The CDR3 covers 13 residues. Trimming removed 8 bases at V and 1 base at J, with 11 bases between. The sample was peripheral blood, taken on day 0 of AZD1222 vaccination. This clonotype was sampled from an adult in good health. The genes are TRBV11-1 and TRBJ1-2, with D uncertain. CDR3 protein: CASEERFNYGYTF. As DNA, the CDR3 is TGTGCCAGCGAGGAGAGATTTAACTATGGCTACACCTTC.